What follows are 25 T cell receptor beta chains derived from one specimen sequenced in a study of cytomegalovirus exposure and HLA in healthy donors. Primers: 60 Vbeta forward and 13 Jbeta reverse. Clones were read by immunoSEQ multiplex PCR, and TCRdb kept only the in-frame ones, dropping some. The profile covers 150,000 to 200,000 clones, with around 84% appearing a single time and roughly 1.9% taken by the ten largest. Material: PBMCs. These TCRs come from a woman in her late teens or twenties in good health and CMV-seronegative.

This clone showed up just once. The sample holds other DNA sequences that translate to the same CDR3. The J gene is TRBJ2-3, the V gene TRBV9, with D unresolved. The CDR3 is 14 amino acids. CDR1 is SGDLS and CDR2 is YYNGEE in the germline V gene. The V and J ends lost 1 base and 0 bases respectively, with 6 bases between them. The CDR3 DNA sequence: TGTGCCAGCAGCGTATCAGGCAGCACAGATACGCAGTATTTT. Amino acids: CASSVSGSTDTQYF.

The rearrangement joins TRBV7-9 to TRBJ1-3, with D perhaps matching TRBD1 (5 bases). This CDR3 contains 14 residues. The germline V and J ends were trimmed by 6 bases and 3 bases, with 12 bases remaining between them. Germline V gene lookup returns CDR1 SEHNR and CDR2 FQNEAQ (reference sequence). In DNA form, the CDR3 reads TGTGCCAGCAGAAGGGGATCAGATGGAAACACCATATATTTT. Translating it yields CASRRGSDGNTIYF.

The chain combines TRBV7-9 with TRBJ2-1; 9 bases are shared with TRBD2. V trimming: 2 bases; J trimming: 5 bases; junction bases outside the gene matches: 4. This CDR3 spans 15 amino acids. CDR1 is SEHNR, CDR2 FQNEAQ, per germline (reference sequence). CDR3 DNA: TGTGCCAGCAGCTTAACGGGACTAGCTGACAATGAGCAGTTCTTC. Translation: CASSLTGLADNEQFF.

This chain joins TRBV5-4 and TRBJ2-2, with 7 positions matching TRBD2. J gave up 3 bases and V 3 bases, and 8 bases lay outside the gene matches. Germline CDR1 and CDR2: SGHNT and YYREEE (reference sequence). The CDR3 sequence is 16 residues long. CDR3 residues: CASSSSPRGDTGELFF. The CDR3 nucleotides read TGTGCCAGCAGCTCATCGCCCCGGGGGGACACCGGGGAGCTGTTTTTT.

The CDR3: CASSLEASSGNEQFF. Written as DNA, the CDR3 is TGCGCCAGCAGCTTGGAGGCTAGCTCGGGGAATGAGCAGTTCTTC. J is TRBJ2-1 and V is TRBV5-1; possible D gene TRBD2, 5 bases. The ends were cut back, 0 bases at V and 7 bases at J, with 14 bases in the middle. Germline V lookup: CDR1 SGHRS, CDR2 YFSETQ. The CDR3 contains 15 residues.

This chain joins TRBV30 and TRBJ1-5, with D possibly being TRBD1 (6 bases). This CDR3 contains 14 residues. CDR1 is GTSNPN, CDR2 SVGIG, per germline (reference sequence). The CDR3 DNA follows: TGTGCGATGAGGGGGAGTAATCCCAATCAGCCCCAGCATTTT. It specifies CAMRGSNPNQPQHF.

This chain uses TRBV5-1 with TRBJ2-5; TRBD2 aligns across 9 bases. CDR3 length: 15 amino acids. V shed 0 bases, J shed 2 bases, and the junction held 2 bases outside the gene matches. In germline, CDR1 is SGHRS, CDR2 YFSETQ. As DNA, the CDR3 is TGCGCCAGCAGCTTGGTTCTAGCGGGACAAGAGACCCAGTACTTC. Translating it yields CASSLVLAGQETQYF.

The chain joins TRBV7-6 to TRBJ2-7; a possible D gene is TRBD1 (6 bases). The CDR3 runs to 14 residues. V was clipped by 5 bases and J by 2 bases, with 13 bases between them. The germline V gene encodes CDR1 SGHVS and CDR2 FNYEAQ. The chain's CDR3 is CASSPRTDTYEQYF. Here the CDR3 DNA reads TGTGCCAGCAGCCCCCGGACAGATACCTACGAGCAGTACTTC.

The chain has TRBV5-1 and TRBJ1-2; 12 nucleotides align to TRBD1. Losses at the gene ends were 3 bases for V and 3 bases for J; bases not matched to a gene: 6. Germline lookup yields CDR1 SGHRS and CDR2 YFSETQ. The CDR3 contains 16 residues. CDR3 sequence: CASSSQGTGGYYGYTF. In nucleotides, the CDR3 is TGCGCCAGCAGCTCACAGGGGACAGGGGGCTACTATGGCTACACCTTC.

This clone was picked up one time. DNA of the CDR3: TGCGCCAGCAGCCGGGGAGACGGGGTTGACAATGAGCAGTTCTTC. This gives the protein CASSRGDGVDNEQFF. V usage is TRBV10-1 and J usage is TRBJ2-1, with D tentatively TRBD2 (5 bases). The ends were cut back, 6 bases at V and 5 bases at J, with 17 bases in the middle. The CDR3 extends over 15 amino acids. The germline V gene has CDR1 WNHNN and CDR2 SYGVQD (reference sequence).

This rearrangement joins TRBV9 to TRBJ2-1; 8 bases agree with TRBD2. V was clipped by 0 bases and J by 3 bases; unmatched bases: 5. Germline V gene data show CDR1 as SGDLS and CDR2 as YYNGEE. The length of the CDR3 is 16 residues. CDR3 in amino acids: CASSVGGREGYNEQFF. The CDR3 bases are TGTGCCAGCAGCGTAGGAGGACGGGAGGGCTACAATGAGCAGTTCTTC.

On this clone: At the DNA level, this CDR3 is encoded by other sequences in the same sample as well. V is TRBV6-5 and J is TRBJ2-7; the match to TRBD1 covers 7 bases. The CDR3 totals 15 residues. The ends lost 0 bases at V and 2 bases at J; junction bases unmatched: 4. Germline V gene sequence: CDR1 MNHEY, CDR2 SVGAGI. CDR3 region: CASSYSGTETYEQYF. DNA for the CDR3: TGTGCCAGCAGTTACTCCGGGACAGAAACCTACGAGCAGTACTTC.

V and J are TRBV28 and TRBJ2-7, with D possibly TRBD2 on 5 matching bases. This CDR3 spans 15 amino acids. V was pared by 2 bases and J by 3 bases, with 14 bases between. The germline CDR1 and CDR2 sequences are MDHEN and SYDVKM. The CDR3, as DNA: TGTGCCAGCAGTTTAGCCGGGGTTGGTAGCTACGAGCAGTACTTC. This encodes CASSLAGVGSYEQYF.

This clone has a single count. This chain joins TRBV28 and TRBJ1-1; 8 nucleotides agree with TRBD1. The CDR3 is 13 residues long. Germline V gene data show CDR1 as MDHEN and CDR2 as SYDVKM. V gave up 6 bases and J gave up 12 bases; unmatched junction bases: 12. CDR3 sequence (DNA): TGTGCCAGCAGACCGTCCGGGACAGGAAGAACTTTCTTT. Its translation: CASRPSGTGRTFF.

The chain has TRBV4-1 and TRBJ2-1; maybe TRBD2 (6 bases). Germline lookup yields CDR1 MGHRA and CDR2 YSYEKL. The CDR3 consists of 15 residues. V lost 2 bases to trimming and J lost 2 bases, with 10 bases between them. The CDR3 region is CASSQLGLPYNEQFF. CDR3 nucleotide sequence: TGCGCCAGCAGCCAACTGGGACTTCCCTACAATGAGCAGTTCTTC.

This sequence joins TRBV19 and TRBJ2-1; D is possibly TRBD1 (6 bases). V was cut by 6 bases and J by 4 bases, with 22 bases left in between. Germline V gene data show CDR1 as LNHDA and CDR2 as SQIVND (reference sequence). The CDR3 has 17 amino acids. The CDR3 protein is CASSLEGGQGPYNEQFF. The CDR3 DNA follows: TGTGCCAGTAGCCTAGAAGGTGGGCAGGGGCCGTACAATGAGCAGTTCTTC.

The chain employs TRBV5-1 and TRBJ2-1, with 7 bases lining up with TRBD2. The germline gives CDR1 SGHRS, CDR2 YFSETQ. The CDR3 spans 17 residues. V shed 3 bases and J 3 bases; nucleotides not matched to a gene: 12. The CDR3 reads CASSWEPGLPNYNEQFF. CDR3 bases: TGCGCCAGCAGCTGGGAACCGGGACTACCAAACTACAATGAGCAGTTCTTC.

This clone was seen a few times. The rearrangement joins TRBV4-2 to TRBJ2-7, with 11 bases identical to TRBD2. The CDR3 is 15 amino acids. Trimming removed 0 bases from V and 3 bases from J; junction bases left unmatched: 1. Germline V CDR1 and CDR2: LGHNA, YNFKEQ. Here the CDR3 reads CASSQELAGVYEQYF. The DNA of the CDR3 is TGTGCCAGCAGCCAAGAACTAGCGGGAGTCTACGAGCAGTACTTC.

This chain uses TRBV6-5 with TRBJ2-7; 8 nucleotides match TRBD1. Germline assignment: CDR1 MNHEY and CDR2 SVGAGI. This CDR3 region has 15 residues. V trimming: 6 bases; J trimming: 6 bases; junction bases outside the gene matches: 13. The CDR3 DNA follows: TGTGCCAGCAGCATCTCTGCGGCAGGGGGCCGCGAGCAGTACTTC. It codes for CASSISAAGGREQYF.

The rearrangement joins TRBV25-1 to TRBJ1-5; D is undetermined. V lost 6 bases and J lost 9, with 18 bases in between. This CDR3 is 14 amino acids long. Germline values: CDR1 MGHDK, CDR2 SYGVNS. CDR3: CASSRSGSERPQHF. CDR3 DNA sequence: TGTGCCAGCAGCCGAAGTGGCAGCGAGCGGCCCCAGCATTTT.

The chain couples TRBV29-1 to TRBJ2-5; D perhaps matches TRBD1 (6 bases). V shed 4 bases and J shed 4 bases, with 13 bases lying between them. Germline V gives CDR1 SQVTM, CDR2 ANQGSEA. This CDR3 spans 13 amino acids. The CDR3 is CSVVAGAGETQYF. Written as DNA, the CDR3 is TGCAGCGTTGTGGCAGGGGCTGGAGAGACCCAGTACTTC.

V and J are TRBV28 and TRBJ1-4; D not resolved. Germline CDR1 and CDR2: MDHEN and SYDVKM. V shed 4 bases and J shed 2 bases, with 5 bases lying between them. The CDR3 runs to 13 residues. The CDR3 coding sequence is TGTGCCAGCAGTTCCATGACTAATGAAAAACTGTTTTTT. Amino acid sequence: CASSSMTNEKLFF.

This rearrangement joins TRBV6-1 to TRBJ1-5, with unresolved D. The V and J ends lost 7 bases and 3 bases respectively, with 16 bases between them. CDR3 length: 15 residues. Germline V gene lookup returns CDR1 MNHNS and CDR2 SASEGT. The CDR3 DNA is TGTGCCAGCACCCCGAACAGAGGGTCCAATCAGCCCCAGCATTTT. It translates to CASTPNRGSNQPQHF.

The V and J genes are TRBV7-2 and TRBJ1-2; D not certain. Germline lookup yields CDR1 SGHTA and CDR2 FQGNSA. V was clipped by 4 bases and J by 4 bases, with 7 bases between them. There are 12 residues in the CDR3. The CDR3 protein is CASSSRGYGYTF. The CDR3 DNA reads TGTGCCAGCAGCTCCCGGGGCTATGGCTACACCTTC.

Regarding this clone: The same CDR3 can be traced to other DNA sequences in this sample. J is TRBJ1-1 and V is TRBV27; 9 nucleotides align to TRBD1. There are 15 residues in the CDR3. V lost 0 bases and J lost 1; bases outside the gene matches: 0. Germline V gene data show CDR1 as MNHEY and CDR2 as SMNVEV (reference sequence). The CDR3 sequence is CASSLSTGGNTEAFF. CDR3 DNA sequence: TGTGCCAGCAGTTTATCGACAGGGGGGAACACTGAAGCTTTCTTT.